This TCR beta chain was sequenced for a study of identical twins. Study observations and caveats: Memory repertoires lacked the insertion deficit that abundant cord blood beta clonotypes showed.

This clonotype was found a few times. Its antigen is currently unknown. TCRdb re-derived calls from the 5' RACE reads in MiXCR, one entry per CDR3 protein. The table lists around 300,000 distinct CDR3 sequences, approximately 8% of them singletons. From germline, CDR1 is SGHRS and CDR2 YFSETQ. The CDR3 spans 13 residues. V was cut by 4 bases and J by 6 bases, with 14 bases left in between. These data also featured in a second study, about yellow fever vaccine responses in identical twins.

The chain couples TRBV5-1 to TRBJ2-7, with D hard to call. The sequenced sample consisted of memory (CD45RO+) T cells sorted from blood. The receptor was isolated from a woman aged 18-29 years in good health. The CDR3 DNA reads TGCGCCAGCAGCGTCGGTAGGCATCGCGAGCAGTACTTC. Amino acids: CASSVGRHREQYF.